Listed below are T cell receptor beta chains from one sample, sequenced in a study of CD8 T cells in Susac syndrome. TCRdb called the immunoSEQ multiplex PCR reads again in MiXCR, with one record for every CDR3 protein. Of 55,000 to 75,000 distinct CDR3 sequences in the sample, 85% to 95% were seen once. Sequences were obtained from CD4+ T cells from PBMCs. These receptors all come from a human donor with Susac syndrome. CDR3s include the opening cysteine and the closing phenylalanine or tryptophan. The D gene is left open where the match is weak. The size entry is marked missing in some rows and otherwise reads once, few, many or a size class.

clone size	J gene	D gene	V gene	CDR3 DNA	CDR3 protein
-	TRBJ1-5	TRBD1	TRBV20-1	TGCAGTGCTTGGGGACAGGTGAGGAATCAGCCCCAGCATTTT	CSAWGQVRNQPQHF
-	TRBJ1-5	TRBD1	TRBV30	TGTGCCTGGAGGACAGGGGGAAATCAGCCCCAGCATTTT	CAWRTGGNQPQHF
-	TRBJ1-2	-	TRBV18	TGTGCCAGCTCACCTTTTGAGAGGACGTCCTATGGCTACACCTTC	CASSPFERTSYGYTF
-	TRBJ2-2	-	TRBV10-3	TGTGCCATCAGCCGAGACGGACCTACGAGCACCGGGGAGCTGTTTTTT	CAISRDGPTSTGELFF
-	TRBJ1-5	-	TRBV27	TGTGCCAGCAGGGGTGGCGGACAGTACAATCAGCCCCAGCATTTT	CASRGGGQYNQPQHF
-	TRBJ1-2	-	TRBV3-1	TGTGCCAGCAGCCATGACTCGGACAGTTTGGATGGCTACACCTTC	CASSHDSDSLDGYTF
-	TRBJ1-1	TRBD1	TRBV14	TGTGCCAGCAGCCAATTCCGGACAGGGGGTGGAGAAGCTTTCTTT	CASSQFRTGGGEAFF
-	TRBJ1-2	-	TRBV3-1	TGTGCCAGCAGCCAAGCCGGGGTTTCGAGTGGCTACACCTTC	CASSQAGVSSGYTF
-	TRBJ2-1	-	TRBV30	TGTGCCTGGAGCAACGGGGCGTACAATGAGCAGTTCTTC	CAWSNGAYNEQFF
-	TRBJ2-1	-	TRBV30	TGTGCCTGGACAAAGCTTACGGACAATGAGCAGTTCTTC	CAWTKLTDNEQFF
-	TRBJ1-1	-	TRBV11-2	TGTGCCAGCAGCTTCCGAGGGGTCACTGAAGCTTTCTTT	CASSFRGVTEAFF
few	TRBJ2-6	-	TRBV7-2	TGTGCCAGCAGTTTTTCTGGGGCCAACGTCCTGACTTTC	CASSFSGANVLTF
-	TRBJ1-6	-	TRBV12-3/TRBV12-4	TGTGCCAGCAGTATGAGGGAATCTTCACCCCTCCACTTT	CASSMRESSPLHF
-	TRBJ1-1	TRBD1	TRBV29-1	TGCAGCGTCCGAATATCAGGGGGCTGGGGCACTGAAGCTTTCTTT	CSVRISGGWGTEAFF
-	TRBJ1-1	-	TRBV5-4	TGTGCCAGCAGCTCCTCGAGGGGCGCGAACACTGAAGCTTTCTTT	CASSSSRGANTEAFF
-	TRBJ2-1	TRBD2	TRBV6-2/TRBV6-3	TGTGCCAGCAGGAACGGGGGGGCCTCCTACAATGAGCAGTTCTTC	CASRNGGASYNEQFF
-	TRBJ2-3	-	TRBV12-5	TGTGCTAGTGGTTTCTCGGTTGATACGCAGTATTTT	CASGFSVDTQYF
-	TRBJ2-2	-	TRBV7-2	TGTGCCAGCAGCAAAGAAGGACAGCTGGGCACCGGGGAGCTGTTTTTT	CASSKEGQLGTGELFF
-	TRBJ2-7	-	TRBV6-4	TGTGCCAGCAGTGACTCGCGGTTTAAGGGGCTTCCCTACGAGCAGTACTTC	CASSDSRFKGLPYEQYF
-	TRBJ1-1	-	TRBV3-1	TGTGCCAGCAGCAAAAGGGGCCTGGACACTGAAGCTTTCTTT	CASSKRGLDTEAFF
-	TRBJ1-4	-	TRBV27	TGTGCCAGCAGTTTGGGGGGGTGGAGCGAAAAACTGTTTTTT	CASSLGGWSEKLFF
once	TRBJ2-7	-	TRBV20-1	TGCAGTGCTAGAGATCGATCCTACGAGCAGTACTTC	CSARDRSYEQYF
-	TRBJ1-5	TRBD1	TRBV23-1	TGCGCCAGCTCCGGTGGGTCCTTGGGACAGGTAAGGGCAAATCAGCCCCAGCATTTT	CASSGGSLGQVRANQPQHF
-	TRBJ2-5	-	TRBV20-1	TGCAGTGCTTTGGGACATAATGGAGAGACCCAGTACTTC	CSALGHNGETQYF
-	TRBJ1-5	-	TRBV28	TGTGCCAGCATCCAAGGGGGGAACAGCAATCAGCCCCAGCATTTT	CASIQGGNSNQPQHF
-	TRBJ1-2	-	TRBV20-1	TGCAGTGCTAGTCTGACAGGCACGGACTATGGCTACACCTTC	CSASLTGTDYGYTF
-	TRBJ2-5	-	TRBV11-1	TGTGCCAGCAGCTTAGGCGGCGTCAGCCTTTCCGAGACCCAGTACTTC	CASSLGGVSLSETQYF
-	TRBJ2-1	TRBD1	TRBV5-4	TGTGCCAGCAGCTCCCGGACAGGGGCTCCTTCCTACAATGAGCAGTTCTTC	CASSSRTGAPSYNEQFF
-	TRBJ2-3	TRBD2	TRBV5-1	TGCGCCAGCTACCTAGCGGGGGCAGATACGCAGTATTTT	CASYLAGADTQYF
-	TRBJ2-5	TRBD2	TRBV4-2	TGTGCCAGCAGCCAAATTGGGCGGGGGGGCCTGAAAGAGACCCAGTACTTC	CASSQIGRGGLKETQYF
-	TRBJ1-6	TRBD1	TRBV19	TGTGCCAGTAGTCTACAGGGGGGCTCCTATAATTCACCCCTCCACTTT	CASSLQGGSYNSPLHF
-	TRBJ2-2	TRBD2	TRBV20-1	TGCAGTGCTAGTCCCTTCCGGAGGGCTAGCGGGGGGGTGAACACCGGGGAGCTGTTTTTT	CSASPFRRASGGVNTGELFF
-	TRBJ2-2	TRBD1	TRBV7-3	TGTGCCAGCAGCTTACCAAAACCGACAGGGACCGGGGAGCTGTTTTTT	CASSLPKPTGTGELFF
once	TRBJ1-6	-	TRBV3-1	TGTGCCAGCAGCCTAATGGGGGGAGATTCACCCCTCCACTTT	CASSLMGGDSPLHF
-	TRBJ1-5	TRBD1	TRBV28	TGTGCCAGCAGTTGGAGGGCGGGACAGTCAAATCAGCCCCAGCATTTT	CASSWRAGQSNQPQHF
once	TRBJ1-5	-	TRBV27	TGTGCCAGCAGTTTAACGAGGGTAAGGAGCAATCAGCCCCAGCATTTT	CASSLTRVRSNQPQHF
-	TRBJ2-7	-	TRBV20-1	TGCAGTGCTAGTATAAACAGGGCTGGGATGTACTTC	CSASINRAGMYF
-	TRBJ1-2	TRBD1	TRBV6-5	TGTGCCAGCAGTCCGGACAGGGGCTATGGCTACACCTTC	CASSPDRGYGYTF
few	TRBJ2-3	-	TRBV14	TGTGCCAGCAGCCAAGATTGGTCAACAGATACGCAGTATTTT	CASSQDWSTDTQYF
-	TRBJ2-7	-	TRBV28	TGTGCCAGCAGTCCTCACCAAAGTGGGCAGTACTTC	CASSPHQSGQYF
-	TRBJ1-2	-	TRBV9	TGTGCCAGCAGCGCTCAGGGTTTCTCTGGCTACACCTTC	CASSAQGFSGYTF
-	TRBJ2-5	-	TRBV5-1	TGCGCCAGCAGCTTCGCAGGAGACCAAGAGACCCAGTACTTC	CASSFAGDQETQYF
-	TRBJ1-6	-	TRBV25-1	TGTGCCAGCAGTGACGGCCAGGGAAATTCACCCCTCCACTTT	CASSDGQGNSPLHF